The 13 T cell receptor beta chains given below trace back to one sample, sequenced in a study of T cell responses to AZD1222 COVID-19 vaccine. Produced via immunoSEQ multiplex PCR; TCRdb's table is partial and in-frame only. In the table there are some 150,000 clones, roughly 90% of which are singletons. The starting material was peripheral blood, obtained on day 0 of MenACWY control vaccination. These receptor sequences come from an adult in good health.

The rearrangement joins TRBV5-6 to TRBJ2-1; no firm D call. Germline V gives CDR1 SGHDT, CDR2 YYEEEE. V shed 6 bases and J shed 10 bases, with 17 bases lying between them. The CDR3 totals 13 residues. The CDR3 coding sequence is TGTGCCAGCAAATTGGGCGGCGACTGGGAGCAGTTCTTC. Its translation: CASKLGGDWEQFF.

The chain employs TRBV10-2 and TRBJ1-1; D may be TRBD1 (5 bases). This CDR3 has 13 residues. Germline CDR1 WSHSY, CDR2 SAAADI. V was trimmed by 8 bases and J by 4 bases, leaving 14 bases between them. The CDR3: CASRPGPGTEAFF. Written as DNA, the CDR3 is TGCGCCAGCCGTCCGGGACCCGGCACTGAAGCTTTCTTT.

As concerns this clone: Other DNA sequences in this specimen translate into the identical CDR3. This rearrangement joins TRBV18 to TRBJ2-2; D assignment may be TRBD1 or TRBD2 (5 bases each). The CDR3 sequence is 13 residues long. V was clipped by 0 bases and J by 6 bases, with 5 bases between them. Germline V gene sequence: CDR1 KGHSH, CDR2 LQKENI. In DNA form, the CDR3 reads TGTGCCAGCTCACCACCGGGGGCCGGGGAGCTGTTTTTT. This gives the protein CASSPPGAGELFF.

This chain uses TRBV11-1 with TRBJ2-5; unclear D gene. This CDR3 region has 13 residues. Germline loops: CDR1 SGHAT, CDR2 FQDESV (reference sequence). The V end lost 5 bases, the J end lost 5 bases, and 12 bases lay between the germline ends. The CDR3 loop is CASSLGPGETQYF. The CDR3 DNA is TGTGCCAGCAGCCTTGGGCCCGGGGAGACCCAGTACTTC.

CDR3 DNA sequence: TGTGCCAGCAGCCCCCGAACCGTCGGAGATGAGCAGTTCTTC. The encoded protein is CASSPRTVGDEQFF. The chain is built from TRBV7-8 and TRBJ2-1; D remains ambiguous. Deletions cut 5 bases from V and 8 bases from J, with 16 bases between. This CDR3 has 14 residues. CDR1 and CDR2 from the germline V gene are SGHVS and FQNEAQ.

The chain has TRBV5-1 and TRBJ2-2; TRBD2 might be the D (5 bases). Trimming removed 4 bases from V and 3 bases from J, with 22 bases in between. CDR1 and CDR2 from the germline V gene are SGHRS and YFSETQ. The CDR3 length is 18 residues. CDR3 nucleotides: TGCGCCAGCAGCCCTGTACCGAGCGGCGCCGTGGACACCGGGGAGCTGTTTTTT. The encoded protein is CASSPVPSGAVDTGELFF.

This chain joins TRBV4-1 and TRBJ2-1, with 10 bases aligning to TRBD2. The junction had 4 bases not matched to a gene; V was cut back by 1 base and J by 13 bases. This CDR3 has 13 amino acids. CDR1 MGHRA and CDR2 YSYEKL come from the germline V gene. The DNA for the CDR3 is TGCGCCAGCAGCCAAGTGGCTAGCGGGAGTCAGTTCTTC. Translated: CASSQVASGSQFF.

The chain combines TRBV5-4 with TRBJ2-3; 8 bases line up with TRBD2. Trimming took 4 bases from V and 4 from J; bases not matched to a gene: 8. This CDR3 has 15 amino acids. Germline CDR1 reads SGHNT; CDR2 reads YYREEE (reference sequence). The CDR3 bases are TGTGCCAGCAGCCGGGAGGCGGGGGGCCCAGATACGCAGTATTTT. It is translated as CASSREAGGPDTQYF.

The rearrangement uses TRBV11-2 and TRBJ2-1; TRBD2 aligns across 10 bases. In germline, CDR1 is SGHAT, CDR2 FQNNGV. The V and J ends lost 5 bases and 4 bases, in that order; junction bases with no gene match: 5. CDR3 length: 15 residues. CDR3 sequence reads: CASSPGTSVYNEQFF. The CDR3 DNA is TGTGCCAGCAGCCCGGGGACTAGCGTTTACAATGAGCAGTTCTTC.

The chain couples TRBV6-6 to TRBJ2-6, with unresolved D. Germline lookup yields CDR1 MNHNY and CDR2 SVGAGI (reference sequence). The CDR3 has 15 amino acids. Trimming took off 5 bases at V and 0 bases at J, with 8 bases between the two ends. The CDR3 bases are TGTGCCAGCAGTCCGTCACACTCTGGGGCCAACGTCCTGACTTTC. This gives the protein CASSPSHSGANVLTF.

Here the CDR3 DNA reads TGCGCCAGCAGCTTGGAACGCAGAAATTCACCCCTCCACTTT. Its translation: CASSLERRNSPLHF. This rearrangement joins TRBV5-1 to TRBJ1-6; D unclear. V lost 0 bases and J 7 bases, leaving 8 bases between the germline ends. Germline-derived CDR1 and CDR2 are SGHRS and YFSETQ. This CDR3 has 14 residues.

The chain is built from TRBV6-1 and TRBJ2-7; D remains unclear. The germline CDR1 and CDR2 sequences are MNHNS and SASEGT. The CDR3 has 12 amino acids. V was cut by 8 bases and J by 5 bases, with 13 bases left in between. For the CDR3, the DNA is TGTGCCAGCGAGGCCCAGAAAGACGAGCAGTACTTC. Translated, it gives CASEAQKDEQYF.

This clone was counted a single time. The chain couples TRBV24-1 to TRBJ1-2, with D possibly TRBD1 on 6 matching bases. The CDR3 contains 14 residues. Germline V gives CDR1 KGHDR, CDR2 SFDVKD. V shed 6 bases and J shed 1 base, with 11 bases lying between them. The CDR3 nucleotides read TGTGCCACCAGTCAGCCAGGGGATAACTATGGCTACACCTTC. This encodes CATSQPGDNYGYTF.